The clone carrying this T cell receptor (beta chain) was seen a handful of times. Its antigen is not known. The data were obtained in a study of identical twins. Study conclusions and caveats: Models, which agreed with sharing between unrelated individuals, nonetheless underestimated the out-of-frame TCR alpha sharing seen in monozygotic twins. Shared out-of-frame alpha sequences (those common to twins) showed excess low generation probability. Because invariant MAIT and iNKT cells could be present, zero-insertion analyses could be partly confounded.

It was template switching that added a universal primer site, and there were unique molecular identifiers on the cDNA. In TCRdb, the 5' RACE reads were re-called with MiXCR into one record per CDR3 protein. The sample holds 350,000 to 600,000 distinct CDR3 sequences, 14% seen once. This CDR3 is 16 amino acids long. V was shortened by 2 bases and J by 3 bases, with 14 bases between the two germline ends. Germline CDR1 SGHDN, CDR2 FVKESK. These data were also filed under a second study, of yellow fever vaccine responses in identical twins.

This receptor was identified in a woman aged 18-29 years in good health. Material: CD4+ T cells sorted from blood. V gene TRBV14 combines with J gene TRBJ2-1, with D perhaps TRBD2 (6 bases). The CDR3 is CASSQWGVGGYNEQFF. The CDR3 nucleotides read TGTGCCAGCAGCCAATGGGGGGTCGGGGGCTACAATGAGCAGTTCTTC. Full variable domain (rest looked up from reference TRBV14 and TRBJ2-1): EAGVTQFPSHSVIEKGQTVTLRCDPISGHDNLYWYRRVMGKEIKFLLHFVKESKQDESGMPNNRFLAERTGGTYSTLKVQPAELEDSGVYFCASSQWGVGGYNEQFFGPGTRLTVL.